Described below is a single TCR beta chain sequence and its context. Its antigen is not known. The record originates from a study of blood T cells in healthy people across ages. Study-level points and caveats: Unsorted PBMCs prevented conclusive naive versus antigen-experienced comparison. Estimated diversity that came from one million T cells was considered an underestimate.

Germline values: CDR1 SGHRS, CDR2 YFSETQ. This CDR3 comprises 15 residues. Between the trimmed V and J ends, which lost 0 bases and 0 bases, there was a span of 6 bases. Next came a second PCR, run for about 6 to 12 cycles, which used a sample-barcoded 5' primer along with a J-beta primer mix. TCRdb redid the calling of the 5' RACE reads with MiXCR, one entry per CDR3 protein. The data contain some 1,000,000 distinct CDR3 sequences, about 25% of them singletons. These records were also assigned to another study, of T cells of mothers and their children. That work adds: The study obtained over 8.5 million TCR beta CDR3 reads per mother and a few million per child. Among related mother-child pairs, overlap was slightly higher than in unrelated pairs, though not significantly.

The sequenced material came from blood. The clonotype was recovered from a girl aged 2 to 9 in good health. The chain joins TRBV5-1 to TRBJ2-2; D unresolved. The CDR3, as DNA: TGCGCCAGCAGCTTGGATGGGTCGAACACCGGGGAGCTGTTTTTT. Its protein product is CASSLDGSNTGELFF.